Presented here are 13 T cell receptor beta chains from one specimen sequenced in a study of blood T cell repertoires in COVID-19. TCRdb keeps only in-frame clones here, not all; method: immunoSEQ multiplex PCR. The sample has 95,000 or so clones; around 80% are singletons. Sequenced: peripheral blood. Every receptor here comes from a human donor in a cohort sampled during active COVID-19.

The chain is built from TRBV7-8 and TRBJ1-4; D perhaps matches TRBD1 (6 bases). CDR1 SGHVS and CDR2 FQNEAQ come from the germline V gene. The CDR3 has 15 residues. Trimming cost V 2 bases and J 5 bases, with 12 bases left between them. This CDR3 is CASSLWQGLNEKLFF. The CDR3, as DNA: TGTGCCAGCAGCTTATGGCAGGGGCTAAATGAAAAACTGTTTTTT.

V is TRBV10-3 and J is TRBJ1-5, with 12 bases lining up with TRBD1. This CDR3 comprises 14 residues. The V and J ends lost 6 bases and 8 bases, in that order; junction bases with no gene match: 5. Germline-derived CDR1 and CDR2 are ENHRY and SYGVKD. DNA for the CDR3: TGTGCCATCAGACCGGGACAGGGGGCCGAGCCCCAGCATTTT. Translating gives CAIRPGQGAEPQHF.

For the CDR3, the DNA is TGCAGCGTGACCGGACAGAGTAAGAACACTGAAGCTTTCTTT. It translates to CSVTGQSKNTEAFF. The chain combines TRBV29-1 with TRBJ1-1, with a possible D match to TRBD1 (6 bases). Germline V lookup: CDR1 SQVTM, CDR2 ANQGSEA. The CDR3 is made up of 14 amino acids. V lost 6 bases, J lost 1 base, and 15 bases lay in between.

This rearrangement joins TRBV9 to TRBJ1-2; D gene ambiguous. This CDR3 is built from 15 residues. V was trimmed by 0 bases and J by 4 bases, leaving 13 bases between them. Germline V CDR1 and CDR2: SGDLS, YYNGEE. The CDR3 region has the DNA TGTGCCAGCAGCGTAGGTCTGGCAGGTCCCTATGGCTACACCTTC. This codes for CASSVGLAGPYGYTF. The full variable domain, with the rest looked up from reference TRBV9 and TRBJ1-2, is DSGVTQTPKHLITATGQRVTLRCSPRSGDLSVYWYQQSLDQGLQFLIQYYNGEERAKGNILERFSAQQFPDLHSELNLSSLELGDSALYFCASSVGLAGPYGYTFGSGTRLTVV.

The CDR3 nucleotides are TGTGCCAGCTCACGTGACAGGGGAAACACTGAAGCTTTCTTT. Translating it yields CASSRDRGNTEAFF. This chain uses TRBV18 with TRBJ1-1, with 8 bases lining up with TRBD1. The trim removed 4 bases at V and 2 bases at J, leaving 3 bases unmatched. CDR1 and CDR2 from the germline V gene are KGHSH and LQKENI. The CDR3 consists of 14 residues.

CDR3: CASTPSGGTTEAFF. CDR3 nucleotides: TGTGCCAGCACCCCGAGCGGGGGGACCACTGAAGCTTTCTTT. This chain links TRBV11-2 with TRBJ1-1, with TRBD1 as a possible D gene (5 bases). CDR3 length: 14 amino acids. With 7 bases removed from V and 4 bases from J, the gap between germline ends came to 16 bases. Germline CDR1 and CDR2: SGHAT and FQNNGV.

A few counts support this clone. CDR3 region: CASSQDKGVIGGGVSNTGELFF. The CDR3 nucleotides read TGTGCCAGCAGCCAAGACAAGGGAGTCATTGGCGGGGGAGTCTCGAACACCGGGGAGCTGTTTTTT. This chain uses TRBV3-1 (or the pseudogene TRBV3-2) with TRBJ2-2, with TRBD2 matching 7 bases. V dropped 0 bases and J dropped 0; count of bases not matched to a gene: 19. CDR1 is LGHDT and CDR2 is YNNKEL in the germline V gene (reference sequence). The CDR3 contains 22 residues.

This clone was observed once. V usage is TRBV23-1 and J usage is TRBJ2-2; D is uncertain. TRBV23-1 is annotated as an ORF whose role is uncertain. V was shortened by 0 bases and J by 0 bases, with 14 bases between the two germline ends. The CDR3 runs 18 residues. The CDR3 loop is CASSQSRHSGSNTGELFF. CDR3 coding DNA: TGCGCCAGCAGTCAATCTAGACACAGTGGGTCGAACACCGGGGAGCTGTTTTTT.

The DNA for the CDR3 is TGTGCCAGCAGCTCCTTTGAGACAGGCCTAAGTGGACCCCTCCACTTT. Translating gives CASSSFETGLSGPLHF. This chain uses TRBV7-2 with TRBJ1-6, with a weak D call TRBD1 (6 bases). CDR1 is SGHTA, CDR2 FQGNSA, per germline. The CDR3 has 16 amino acids. V shed 4 bases and J shed 12 bases, with 22 bases lying between them. Combining the CDR3 with reference TRBV7-2 and TRBJ1-6 gives the whole variable domain GAGVSQSPSNKVTEKGKDVELRCDPISGHTALYWYRQSLGQGLEFLIYFQGNSAPDKSGLPSDRFSAERTGGSVSTLTIQRTQQEDSAVYLCASSSFETGLSGPLHFGNGTRLTVT.

This clone was seen a handful of times. The chain recombines TRBV18 with TRBJ1-1, with D possibly TRBD1 on 5 matching bases. The length of the CDR3 is 16 residues. Trimming removed 3 bases at V and 5 bases at J, with 19 bases between. CDR1 KGHSH and CDR2 LQKENI come from the germline V gene. Written as DNA, the CDR3 is TGTGCCAGCTCACCCAGGGCAGGGAAATTGGGAACTGAAGCTTTCTTT. Protein sequence: CASSPRAGKLGTEAFF.

The chain couples TRBV15 to TRBJ1-3; tentative D call: TRBD1 (5 bases). The CDR3 runs to 15 residues. Germline V gene lookup returns CDR1 LNHNV and CDR2 YYDKDF (reference sequence). V gave up 9 bases and J gave up 0 bases, with 15 bases separating them. The CDR3 is CATRPAGGSGNTIYF. In DNA, the CDR3 is TGTGCCACAAGACCGGCGGGGGGCTCTGGAAACACCATATATTTT. The full variable domain, with the rest looked up from reference TRBV15 and TRBJ1-3, is DAMVIQNPRYQVTQFGKPVTLSCSQTLNHNVMYWYQQKSSQAPKLLFHYYDKDFNNEADTPDNFQSRRPNTSFCFLDIRSPGLGDTAMYLCATRPAGGSGNTIYFGEGSWLTVV.

A single count supports this clone. The gene calls are TRBV9 and TRBJ1-6; 7 nucleotides line up with TRBD1. Germline loops: CDR1 SGDLS, CDR2 YYNGEE. V dropped 3 bases and J dropped 5; count of bases not matched to a gene: 8. This CDR3 spans 16 amino acids. The DNA of the CDR3 is TGTGCCAGCAGCGACACCGGGACAGAGGATAATTCACCCCTCCACTTT. Translating gives CASSDTGTEDNSPLHF.

The rearrangement links TRBV24-1 to TRBJ1-2; unclear D gene. The CDR3 is made up of 12 amino acids. CDR1 and CDR2 from the germline V gene are KGHDR and SFDVKD. Trimming shortened V by 8 bases and J by 6 bases, and 12 bases separated the two germline ends. Here the CDR3 reads CATKRGSHGYTF. The CDR3 region has the DNA TGTGCCACCAAACGGGGTTCGCATGGCTACACCTTC.